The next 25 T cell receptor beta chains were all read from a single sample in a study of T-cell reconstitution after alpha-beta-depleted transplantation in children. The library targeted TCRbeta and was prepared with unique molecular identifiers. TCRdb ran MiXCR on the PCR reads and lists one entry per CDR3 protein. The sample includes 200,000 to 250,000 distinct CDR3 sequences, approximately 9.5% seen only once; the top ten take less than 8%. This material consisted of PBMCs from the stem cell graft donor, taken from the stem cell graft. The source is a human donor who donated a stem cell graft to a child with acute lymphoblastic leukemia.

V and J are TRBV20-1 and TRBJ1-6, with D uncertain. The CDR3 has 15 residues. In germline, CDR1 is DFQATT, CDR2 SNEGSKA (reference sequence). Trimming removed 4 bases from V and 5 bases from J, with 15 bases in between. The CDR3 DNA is TGCAGTGCTAAATATCAACAAAGCGATAATTCACCCCTCCACTTT. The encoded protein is CSAKYQQSDNSPLHF.

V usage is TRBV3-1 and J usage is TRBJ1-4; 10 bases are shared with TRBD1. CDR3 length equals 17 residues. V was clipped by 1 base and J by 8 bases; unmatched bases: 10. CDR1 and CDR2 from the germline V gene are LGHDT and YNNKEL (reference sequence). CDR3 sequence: CASSQAITGTGAEKLFF. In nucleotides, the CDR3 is TGTGCCAGCAGCCAAGCTATAACCGGGACAGGGGCCGAAAAACTGTTTTTT.

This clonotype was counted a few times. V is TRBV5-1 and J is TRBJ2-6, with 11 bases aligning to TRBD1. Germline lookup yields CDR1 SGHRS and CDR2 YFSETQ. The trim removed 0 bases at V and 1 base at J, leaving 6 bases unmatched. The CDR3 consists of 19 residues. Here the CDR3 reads CASSLAVRDRGSGANVLTF. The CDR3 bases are TGCGCCAGCAGCTTGGCCGTTCGGGACAGGGGGTCTGGGGCCAACGTCCTGACTTTC.

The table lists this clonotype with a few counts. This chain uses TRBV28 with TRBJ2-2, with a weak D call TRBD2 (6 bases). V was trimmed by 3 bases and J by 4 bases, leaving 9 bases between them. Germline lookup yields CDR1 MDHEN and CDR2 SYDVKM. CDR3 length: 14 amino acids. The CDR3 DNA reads TGTGCCAGCAGTTTCGGGGGAGGCACCGGGGAGCTGTTTTTT. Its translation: CASSFGGGTGELFF.

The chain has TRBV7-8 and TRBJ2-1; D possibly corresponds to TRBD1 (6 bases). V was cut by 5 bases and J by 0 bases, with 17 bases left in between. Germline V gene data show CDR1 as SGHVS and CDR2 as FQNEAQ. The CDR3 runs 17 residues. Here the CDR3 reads CASSPGQGTFSYNEQFF. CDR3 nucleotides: TGTGCCAGCAGCCCCGGCCAGGGGACGTTCTCCTACAATGAGCAGTTCTTC.

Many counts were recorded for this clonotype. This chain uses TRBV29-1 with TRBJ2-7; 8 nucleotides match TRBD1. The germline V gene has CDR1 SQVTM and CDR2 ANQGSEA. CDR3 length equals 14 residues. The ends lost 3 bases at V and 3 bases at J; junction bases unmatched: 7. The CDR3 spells CSVETGVGDYEQYF. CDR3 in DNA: TGCAGCGTTGAGACAGGGGTAGGGGACTACGAGCAGTACTTC.

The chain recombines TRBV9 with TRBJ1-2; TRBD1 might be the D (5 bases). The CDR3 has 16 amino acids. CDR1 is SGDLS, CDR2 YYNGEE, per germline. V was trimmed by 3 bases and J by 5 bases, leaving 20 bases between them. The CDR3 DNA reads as TGTGCCAGCAGCGGGTCGGGACCGTCAACTTTATATGGCTACACCTTC. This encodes CASSGSGPSTLYGYTF.

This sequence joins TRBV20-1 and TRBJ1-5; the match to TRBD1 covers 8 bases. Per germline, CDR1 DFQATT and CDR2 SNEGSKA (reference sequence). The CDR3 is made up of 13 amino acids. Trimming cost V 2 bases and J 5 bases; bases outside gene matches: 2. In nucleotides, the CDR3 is TGCAGTGCTAGAAAACAGGGGGATCAGCCCCAGCATTTT. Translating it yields CSARKQGDQPQHF.

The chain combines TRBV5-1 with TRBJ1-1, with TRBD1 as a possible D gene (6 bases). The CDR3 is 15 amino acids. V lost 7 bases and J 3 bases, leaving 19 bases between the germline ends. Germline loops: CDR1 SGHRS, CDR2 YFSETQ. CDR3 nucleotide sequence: TGCGCCAGCTGCCCCAAGGACGGGGGCTACACTGAAGCTTTCTTT. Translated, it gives CASCPKDGGYTEAFF. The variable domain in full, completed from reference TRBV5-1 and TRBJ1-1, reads KAGVTQTPRYLIKTRGQQVTLSCSPISGHRSVSWYQQTPGQGLQFLFEYFSETQRNKGNFPGRFSGRQFSNSRSEMNVSTLELGDSALYLCASCPKDGGYTEAFFGQGTRLTVV.

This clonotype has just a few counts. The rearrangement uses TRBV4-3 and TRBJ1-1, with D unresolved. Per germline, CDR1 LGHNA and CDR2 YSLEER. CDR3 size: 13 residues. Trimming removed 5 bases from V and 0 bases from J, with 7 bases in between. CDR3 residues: CASSKQVNTEAFF. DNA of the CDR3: TGCGCCAGCAGCAAGCAAGTGAACACTGAAGCTTTCTTT.

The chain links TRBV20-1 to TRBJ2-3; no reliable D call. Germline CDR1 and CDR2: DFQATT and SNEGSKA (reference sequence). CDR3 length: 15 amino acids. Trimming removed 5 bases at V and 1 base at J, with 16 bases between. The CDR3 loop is CSAAAVAVGTDTQYF. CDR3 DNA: TGCAGTGCTGCCGCGGTTGCCGTGGGCACAGATACGCAGTATTTT.

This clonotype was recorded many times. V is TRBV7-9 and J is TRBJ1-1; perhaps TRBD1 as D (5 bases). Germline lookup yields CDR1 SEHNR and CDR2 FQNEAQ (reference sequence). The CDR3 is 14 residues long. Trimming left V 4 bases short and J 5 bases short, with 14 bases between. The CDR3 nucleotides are TGTGCCAGCAGCTCCGCGCCGGGACGAACTGAAGCTTTCTTT. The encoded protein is CASSSAPGRTEAFF.

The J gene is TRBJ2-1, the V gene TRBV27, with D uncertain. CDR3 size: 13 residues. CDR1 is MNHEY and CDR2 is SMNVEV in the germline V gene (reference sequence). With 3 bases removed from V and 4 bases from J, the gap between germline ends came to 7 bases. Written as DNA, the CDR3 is TGTGCCAGCAGTTTTAACGAGTACAATGAGCAGTTCTTC. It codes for CASSFNEYNEQFF.

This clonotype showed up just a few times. DNA for the CDR3: TGTGCCAGCAGCCTGGGCCCGGGTGCTCCACCCCTCCACTTT. Translation gives CASSLGPGAPPLHF. The rearrangement joins TRBV7-9 to TRBJ1-6; no firm D call. The CDR3 has 14 amino acids. CDR1 and CDR2 from the germline V gene are SEHNR and FQNEAQ (reference sequence). V was clipped by 5 bases and J by 11 bases, with 16 bases between them. The variable domain in full, with the rest retrieved from reference TRBV7-9 and TRBJ1-6, is DTGVSQNPRHKITKRGQNVTFRCDPISEHNRLYWYRQTLGQGPEFLTYFQNEAQLEKSRLLSDRFSAERPKGSFSTLEIQRTEQGDSAMYLCASSLGPGAPPLHFGNGTRLTVT.

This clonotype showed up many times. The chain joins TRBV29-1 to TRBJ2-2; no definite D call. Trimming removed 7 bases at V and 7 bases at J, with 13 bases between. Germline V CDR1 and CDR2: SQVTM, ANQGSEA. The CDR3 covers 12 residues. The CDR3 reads CSAETGFGELFF. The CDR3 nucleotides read TGCAGCGCTGAGACTGGGTTCGGGGAGCTGTTTTTT.

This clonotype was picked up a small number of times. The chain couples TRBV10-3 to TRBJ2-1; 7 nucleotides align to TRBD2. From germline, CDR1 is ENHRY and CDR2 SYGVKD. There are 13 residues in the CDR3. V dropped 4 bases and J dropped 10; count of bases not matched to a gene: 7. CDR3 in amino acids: CAISGLAGGEQFF. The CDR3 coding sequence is TGTGCCATCAGTGGGTTAGCGGGTGGAGAGCAGTTCTTC.

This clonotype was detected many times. The chain's CDR3 is CARTQGTDTQYF. DNA of the CDR3: TGTGCCAGGACACAGGGCACAGATACGCAGTATTTT. The chain uses TRBV2 and TRBJ2-3; the D gene is possibly TRBD1 (5 bases). Germline V lookup: CDR1 SNHLY, CDR2 FYNNEI. V dropped 9 bases and J dropped 1 base, with 8 bases sitting between them. This CDR3 has 12 amino acids.

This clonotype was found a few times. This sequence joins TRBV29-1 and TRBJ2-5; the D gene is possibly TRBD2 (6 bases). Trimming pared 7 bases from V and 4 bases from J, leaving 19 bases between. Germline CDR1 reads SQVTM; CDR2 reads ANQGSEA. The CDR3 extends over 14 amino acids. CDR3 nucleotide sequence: TGCAGCGCCGGGGTTGCGGGGTCGGGAGAGACCCAGTACTTC. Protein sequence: CSAGVAGSGETQYF.

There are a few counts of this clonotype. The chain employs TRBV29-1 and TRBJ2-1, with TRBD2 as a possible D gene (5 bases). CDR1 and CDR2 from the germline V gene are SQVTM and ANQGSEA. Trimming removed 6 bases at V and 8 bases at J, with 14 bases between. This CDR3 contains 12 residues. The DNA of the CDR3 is TGCAGCGTGTCCAGCGGTTTGGATGAGCAGTTCTTC. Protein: CSVSSGLDEQFF.

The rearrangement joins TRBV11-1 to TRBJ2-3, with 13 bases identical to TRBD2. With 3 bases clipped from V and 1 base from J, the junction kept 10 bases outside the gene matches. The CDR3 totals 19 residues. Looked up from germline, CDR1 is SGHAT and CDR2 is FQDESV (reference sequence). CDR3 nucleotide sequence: TGTGCCAGCAGCTTCTCGGGACTAGCGGGGAGATCACGCACAGATACGCAGTATTTT. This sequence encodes CASSFSGLAGRSRTDTQYF.

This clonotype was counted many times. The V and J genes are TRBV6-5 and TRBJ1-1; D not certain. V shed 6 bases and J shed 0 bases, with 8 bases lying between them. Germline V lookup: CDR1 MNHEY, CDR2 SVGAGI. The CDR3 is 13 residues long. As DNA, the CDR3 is TGTGCCAGCAGCCGACACCTGAACACTGAAGCTTTCTTT. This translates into CASSRHLNTEAFF.

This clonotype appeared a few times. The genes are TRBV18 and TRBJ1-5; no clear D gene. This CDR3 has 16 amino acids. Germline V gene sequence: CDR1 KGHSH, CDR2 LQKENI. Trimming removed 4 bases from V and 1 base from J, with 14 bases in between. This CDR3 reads CASSLDGSGSNQPQHF. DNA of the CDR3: TGTGCCAGCTCACTAGACGGGTCAGGAAGCAATCAGCCCCAGCATTTT.

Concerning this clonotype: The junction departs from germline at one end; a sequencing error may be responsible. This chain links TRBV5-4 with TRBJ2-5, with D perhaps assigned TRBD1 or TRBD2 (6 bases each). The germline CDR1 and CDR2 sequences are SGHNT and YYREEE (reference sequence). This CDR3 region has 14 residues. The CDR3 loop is CAGSLMGGAETQYF. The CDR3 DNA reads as TGTGCCGGCAGCCTTATGGGGGGCGCGGAGACCCAGTACTTC.

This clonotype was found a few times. Written as DNA, the CDR3 is TGTGCCAGCAGCTCAAAGGACAGGGGAGTTACTGAAGCTTTCTTT. Translating gives CASSSKDRGVTEAFF. This chain connects TRBV7-9 to TRBJ1-1; 9 nucleotides agree with TRBD1. Germline-derived CDR1 and CDR2 are SEHNR and FQNEAQ (reference sequence). The CDR3 has 15 amino acids. With V trimmed by 4 bases and J by 5 bases, 8 bases remained unmatched.

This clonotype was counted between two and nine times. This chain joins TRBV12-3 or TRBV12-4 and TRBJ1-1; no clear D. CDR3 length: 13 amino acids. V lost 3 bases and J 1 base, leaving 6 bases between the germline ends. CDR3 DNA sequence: TGTGCCAGCAGTTTCAAACCGAACACTGAAGCTTTCTTT. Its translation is CASSFKPNTEAFF.